Following are 4 T cell receptor beta chains from one sample sequenced in a study of Ad26.COV2.S vaccination and SARS-CoV-2 variants. Measured with immunoSEQ multiplex PCR; TCRdb has only the in-frame clones, and not every one. The sample lists about 440,000 clones, 80% to 95% occurring once. Described treatment: 19 received Ad26.COV2.S at low or high dose, single or two shots; about 5 received placebo; per-sample allocation not given. All samples were drawn on day 63, counting from the first vaccine or placebo injection. Specimen: peripheral blood, collected in a trial of Ad26.COV2.S vaccine versus placebo. These receptors came from a person aged 18-60 years who received the Ad26.COV2.S COVID-19 vaccine or a placebo.

As DNA, the CDR3 is TGTGCCAGCAGTATACGGCGGAGCACAGATACGCAGTATTTT. As protein: CASSIRRSTDTQYF. V and J are TRBV28 and TRBJ2-3; D not resolved. Trimming took 5 bases from V and 0 from J, leaving 9 bases between them. The CDR3 is 14 residues long. CDR1 and CDR2 from the germline V gene are MDHEN and SYDVKM.

This sequence joins TRBV5-1 and TRBJ2-5; D remains unclear. Germline V gives CDR1 SGHRS, CDR2 YFSETQ. CDR3 size: 14 residues. Trimming removed 1 base at V and 5 bases at J, with 12 bases between. The CDR3 DNA reads TGCGCCAGCAGCTTGTCGGGTGGGGATGAGACCCAGTACTTC. This codes for CASSLSGGDETQYF.

The rearrangement links TRBV7-9 to TRBJ2-1; tentative D call: TRBD2 (7 bases). The V end was cut by 5 bases, the J end by 1 base, with 12 bases between. The CDR3 covers 15 residues. The germline gives CDR1 SEHNR, CDR2 FQNEAQ (reference sequence). CDR3 in amino acids: CASSPRGGSYNEQFF. DNA for the CDR3: TGTGCCAGCAGCCCGAGGGGGGGGTCCTACAATGAGCAGTTCTTC.

A remark on this clone: The same CDR3 can be traced to other DNA sequences in this sample. This chain links TRBV30 with TRBJ2-1; D is unclear. The CDR3 runs 12 residues. V lost 4 bases and J 1 base, leaving 5 bases between the germline ends. Germline V gives CDR1 GTSNPN, CDR2 SVGIG (reference sequence). The CDR3 sequence is CAWTRSYNEQFF. The CDR3 DNA sequence: TGTGCCTGGACCAGATCCTACAATGAGCAGTTCTTC.